The 32 T cell receptor beta chains in this list originate from one sample, sequenced in a study of shared clonotypes between healthy human individuals. Produced via immunoSEQ multiplex PCR; TCRdb's table is partial and in-frame only. The sample has around 2.3 million clones; around 95% are singletons. The specimen sequenced was naive CD4+ T cells sorted from blood. Subset described: CD45RA+ positively selected. All receptors derive from a man between 18 and 29 years old in good health.

The chain uses TRBV6-1 and TRBJ2-1; perhaps TRBD2 as D (5 bases). CDR1 is MNHNS and CDR2 is SASEGT in the germline V gene. V lost 6 bases, J lost 6 bases, and 12 bases lay in between. The CDR3 consists of 13 residues. The CDR3 DNA reads TGTGCCAGCAGGAGGGCGAGCGGCAATGAGCAGTTCTTC. Protein product: CASRRASGNEQFF.

The chain links TRBV30 to TRBJ1-1; no clear D. The V and J ends lost 3 bases and 1 base respectively, with 9 bases between them. From germline, CDR1 is GTSNPN and CDR2 SVGIG (reference sequence). The CDR3 consists of 13 residues. CDR3 sequence (DNA): TGTGCCTGGAGCTTCGGGCCGAACACTGAAGCTTTCTTT. This translates into CAWSFGPNTEAFF. Variable domain in full (rest from reference TRBV30 and TRBJ1-1): SQTIHQWPATLVQPVGSPLSLECTVEGTSNPNLYWYRQAAGRGLQLLFYSVGIGQISSEVPQNLSASRPQDRQFILSSKKLLLSDSGFYLCAWSFGPNTEAFFGQGTRLTVV.

Points on this clone: The identical CDR3 is also encoded by other nucleotide sequences in the sample. The rearrangement uses TRBV4-1 and TRBJ1-5, with TRBD1 as a possible D gene (5 bases). V was cut by 0 bases and J by 4 bases, with 7 bases left in between. This CDR3 spans 14 amino acids. The germline CDR1 and CDR2 sequences are MGHRA and YSYEKL. DNA of the CDR3: TGCGCCAGCAGCCAAGAAAGGGGAAATCAGCCCCAGCATTTT. Protein sequence: CASSQERGNQPQHF.

Of note for this clone: The same CDR3 is also encoded by other DNA sequences in this sample. The V and J genes are TRBV5-1 and TRBJ1-1; TRBD1 aligns across 8 bases. This CDR3 has 14 amino acids. The germline V gene encodes CDR1 SGHRS and CDR2 YFSETQ. Trimming cost V 4 bases and J 1 base; bases outside gene matches: 3. The CDR3 spells CASSLDRGNTEAFF. CDR3 DNA: TGCGCCAGCAGCCTAGACAGGGGGAACACTGAAGCTTTCTTT. Filled out from reference TRBV5-1 and TRBJ1-1, the complete variable domain reads KAGVTQTPRYLIKTRGQQVTLSCSPISGHRSVSWYQQTPGQGLQFLFEYFSETQRNKGNFPGRFSGRQFSNSRSEMNVSTLELGDSALYLCASSLDRGNTEAFFGQGTRLTVV.

V usage is TRBV5-4 and J usage is TRBJ2-2; D gene ambiguous. The V end lost 6 bases, the J end lost 4 bases, and 10 bases lay between the germline ends. CDR1 and CDR2 from the germline V gene are SGHNT and YYREEE (reference sequence). There are 13 residues in the CDR3. CDR3 loop: CASTPDVTGELFF. The CDR3 region has the DNA TGTGCCAGCACCCCGGACGTCACCGGGGAGCTGTTTTTT. Filled out from reference TRBV5-4 and TRBJ2-2, the complete variable domain reads ETGVTQSPTHLIKTRGQQVTLRCSSQSGHNTVSWYQQALGQGPQFIFQYYREEENGRGNFPPRFSGLQFPNYSSELNVNALELDDSALYLCASTPDVTGELFFGEGSRLTVL.

The V and J genes are TRBV5-6 and TRBJ1-4, with 8 bases lining up with TRBD1. The CDR3 extends over 16 amino acids. Trimming at V came to 4 bases and at J to 2 bases, leaving 7 bases not matched to a gene. Germline V lookup: CDR1 SGHDT, CDR2 YYEEEE. The CDR3 DNA follows: TGTGCCAGCAGCAGACAGGGGAAGGGTACTAATGAAAAACTGTTTTTT. Amino acid sequence: CASSRQGKGTNEKLFF.

This clone showed up just once. The chain's CDR3 is CAISGSGGAVETQYF. Written as DNA, the CDR3 is TGTGCCATCAGTGGGAGCGGGGGGGCCGTGGAGACCCAGTACTTC. The chain employs TRBV10-3 and TRBJ2-5; 10 bases agree with TRBD2. V shed 4 bases and J 5 bases; nucleotides not matched to a gene: 7. The CDR3 extends over 15 amino acids. Germline V gene lookup returns CDR1 ENHRY and CDR2 SYGVKD.

This clone was detected only once. The V call is TRBV30, the J call TRBJ1-4, with a possible D match to TRBD1 (5 bases). The CDR3 spans 15 residues. Trimming removed 0 bases from V and 7 bases from J, with 15 bases in between. Germline values: CDR1 GTSNPN, CDR2 SVGIG (reference sequence). The DNA for the CDR3 is TGTGCCTGGAGTGTAAAAGTTTTCGGGGCTGAAAAACTGTTTTTT. It translates to CAWSVKVFGAEKLFF.

CDR3 DNA: TGTGCCAGCAGTCCCTGGAGGACTACCGAAGAGACCCAGTACTTC. This translates into CASSPWRTTEETQYF. This rearrangement joins TRBV6-5 to TRBJ2-5; a weak D match, TRBD2 (6 bases). In germline, CDR1 is MNHEY, CDR2 SVGAGI. V dropped 5 bases and J dropped 3 bases, with 16 bases sitting between them. The CDR3 totals 15 residues.

This clone was seen a handful of times. The identical CDR3 is also encoded by other nucleotide sequences in the sample. The rearrangement uses TRBV7-9 and TRBJ2-1; 7 bases are a match to TRBD2. This CDR3 spans 14 amino acids. Germline assignment: CDR1 SEHNR and CDR2 FQNEAQ (reference sequence). J gave up 5 bases and V 0 bases, and 1 base lay outside the gene matches. CDR3 DNA sequence: TGTGCCAGCAGCTTAGCGGGAGGGAACAATGAGCAGTTCTTC. It codes for CASSLAGGNNEQFF.

The chain links TRBV7-9 to TRBJ2-7; TRBD1 aligns across 7 bases. J gave up 2 bases and V 0 bases, and 1 base lay outside the gene matches. Germline V CDR1 and CDR2: SEHNR, FQNEAQ (reference sequence). The CDR3 extends over 14 amino acids. CDR3 sequence (DNA): TGTGCCAGCAGCTTAGCACAGGGGCCCTACGAGCAGTACTTC. Its protein is CASSLAQGPYEQYF.

As DNA, the CDR3 is TGCGCCAGCAGCCAAGATCTTCAAAGGTACAATGAGCAGTTCTTC. Protein product: CASSQDLQRYNEQFF. The genes are TRBV4-3 and TRBJ2-1; no reliable D call. The length of the CDR3 is 15 residues. The germline V gene encodes CDR1 LGHNA and CDR2 YSLEER. V lost 0 bases, J lost 4 bases, and 10 bases lay in between.

A word on this clone: The identical CDR3 is also encoded by other nucleotide sequences in the sample. The chain employs TRBV11-2 and TRBJ1-6; 7 bases line up with TRBD1. After removal of 4 bases from V and 4 bases from J, the junction contained 4 bases not matched to a gene. Germline CDR1 is SGHAT and CDR2 is FQNNGV. CDR3 length equals 15 residues. This CDR3 reads CASSSGTVYNSPLHF. CDR3 DNA sequence: TGTGCCAGCAGCTCCGGGACAGTGTATAATTCACCCCTCCACTTT.

The chain couples TRBV11-2 to TRBJ2-3, with D perhaps matching TRBD1 (5 bases). The germline CDR1 and CDR2 sequences are SGHAT and FQNNGV. This CDR3 is 14 amino acids long. Deletions cut 3 bases from V and 2 bases from J, with 9 bases between. In DNA, the CDR3 is TGTGCCAGCAGCTTCAGACAGAACACAGATACGCAGTATTTT. It translates to CASSFRQNTDTQYF.

This rearrangement joins TRBV6-6 to TRBJ2-2; D call uncertain. The CDR3 runs to 12 residues. The germline V gene encodes CDR1 MNHNY and CDR2 SVGAGI (reference sequence). Trimming took off 1 base at V and 7 bases at J, with 4 bases between the two ends. This CDR3 reads CASSYFDGELFF. The DNA of the CDR3 is TGTGCCAGCAGTTACTTCGACGGGGAGCTGTTTTTT.

V usage is TRBV6-6 and J usage is TRBJ2-1, with no clear D. CDR1 is MNHNY and CDR2 is SVGAGI in the germline V gene (reference sequence). The V end lost 0 bases, the J end lost 7 bases, and 10 bases lay between the germline ends. The CDR3 is 14 residues long. For the CDR3, the DNA is TGTGCCAGCAGTTACTCGACCGGTATTAATGAGCAGTTCTTC. Translating it yields CASSYSTGINEQFF.

V is TRBV2 and J is TRBJ1-2; 10 nucleotides align to TRBD1. The germline CDR1 and CDR2 sequences are SNHLY and FYNNEI. The CDR3 is 14 residues long. J lost 8 bases, V lost 6 bases, and 9 bases had no gene match. CDR3 DNA sequence: TGTGCCAGCAGGATGACAGGGGGCCTCCGGGGCTACACCTTC. Its translation: CASRMTGGLRGYTF.

This sequence joins TRBV6-1 and TRBJ2-3; D is perhaps TRBD2 (5 bases). The CDR3 extends over 14 amino acids. Trimming took off 5 bases at V and 6 bases at J, with 15 bases between the two ends. Germline V gene lookup returns CDR1 MNHNS and CDR2 SASEGT. The CDR3 region is CASSPGLNYDTQYF. The DNA for the CDR3 is TGTGCCAGCAGTCCGGGGTTAAATTACGATACGCAGTATTTT.

The rearrangement links TRBV5-1 to TRBJ1-2; no reliable D call. V was cut by 4 bases and J by 2 bases, with 9 bases left in between. This CDR3 contains 13 residues. CDR1 is SGHRS and CDR2 is YFSETQ in the germline V gene. CDR3: CASSVGLNYGYTF. The CDR3 DNA reads TGCGCCAGCAGCGTCGGACTCAACTATGGCTACACCTTC.

The chain couples TRBV6-6 to TRBJ1-1; possibly TRBD1 for D (6 bases). This CDR3 is built from 14 residues. Germline values: CDR1 MNHNY, CDR2 SVGAGI (reference sequence). V lost 0 bases and J 6 bases, leaving 11 bases between the germline ends. The chain's CDR3 is CASSYSGGQAEAFF. In DNA, the CDR3 is TGTGCCAGCAGTTACTCCGGGGGGCAAGCTGAAGCTTTCTTT.

The chain employs TRBV6-5 and TRBJ1-1, with a possible D match to TRBD1 (5 bases). V gave up 8 bases and J gave up 4 bases, with 14 bases separating them. The V gene's germline CDR1 is MNHEY and CDR2 SVGAGI. The CDR3 length is 13 residues. For the CDR3, the DNA is TGTGCCAGCGCAACCGAGGGGCTCACTGAAGCTTTCTTT. Amino acid sequence: CASATEGLTEAFF.

This chain connects TRBV5-1 to TRBJ2-3; 8 nucleotides match TRBD1. Trimming cost V 4 bases and J 6 bases; bases outside gene matches: 7. The CDR3 contains 14 residues. CDR1 is SGHRS and CDR2 is YFSETQ in the germline V gene. The CDR3 DNA is TGCGCCAGCAGCCCGGACAGGGATGGGGATACGCAGTATTTT. Translating it yields CASSPDRDGDTQYF.

V is TRBV18 and J is TRBJ1-5, with D hard to call. This CDR3 has 15 residues. Trimming took 6 bases from V and 2 from J, leaving 14 bases between them. CDR1 and CDR2 (germline): KGHSH, LQKENI. In DNA, the CDR3 is TGTGCCAGCTCGCAACCGGGAAGCGGCAATCAGCCCCAGCATTTT. Protein product: CASSQPGSGNQPQHF.

This chain links TRBV7-9 with TRBJ2-7, with a weak D call TRBD2 (6 bases). Germline lookup yields CDR1 SEHNR and CDR2 FQNEAQ (reference sequence). Trimming took 4 bases from V and 2 from J, leaving 9 bases between them. CDR3 size: 13 residues. CDR3 region: CASSYWGAYEQYF. For the CDR3, the DNA is TGTGCCAGCAGCTACTGGGGGGCCTACGAGCAGTACTTC.

J is TRBJ2-3 and V is TRBV10-3, with D uncertain. Germline assignment: CDR1 ENHRY and CDR2 SYGVKD. V lost 2 bases and J lost 4, with 10 bases in between. The CDR3 extends over 14 amino acids. CDR3 bases: TGTGCCATCAGTGAGCGGCTATTTGCAGATACGCAGTATTTT. Translation: CAISERLFADTQYF.

The chain employs TRBV2 and TRBJ2-1, with 13 positions matching TRBD2. CDR1 is SNHLY and CDR2 is FYNNEI in the germline V gene. Trimming took 4 bases from V and 8 from J; bases not matched to a gene: 5. This CDR3 has 15 residues. The CDR3 loop is CASSVGTSGIDEQFF. CDR3 DNA: TGTGCCAGCAGTGTGGGGACTAGCGGGATCGATGAGCAGTTCTTC.

The chain is built from TRBV4-2 and TRBJ2-5; D could derive from TRBD1 or TRBD2 (6 bases each). From germline, CDR1 is LGHNA and CDR2 YNFKEQ. V was trimmed by 0 bases and J by 2 bases, leaving 16 bases between them. This CDR3 contains 17 residues. This chain's CDR3 is CASSQDYRRGVQETQYF. The CDR3 nucleotides read TGTGCCAGCAGCCAAGATTACAGGAGGGGGGTACAAGAGACCCAGTACTTC.

CDR3 nucleotide sequence: TGTGCCAGCAGTAGGGGAAGCGGGGCGTTCACAGATACGCAGTATTTT. This sequence encodes CASSRGSGAFTDTQYF. This rearrangement joins TRBV5-4 to TRBJ2-3; 7 bases are shared with TRBD2. Germline CDR1 SGHNT, CDR2 YYREEE (reference sequence). With 5 bases clipped from V and 2 bases from J, the junction kept 11 bases outside the gene matches. This CDR3 has 16 residues.

This clone was detected only once. The V gene is TRBV5-4, the J gene TRBJ2-6; 9 bases fit TRBD1. The J segment lost 2 bases and the V segment lost 0 bases, leaving 0 bases of the junction unmatched. CDR3 length equals 16 residues. CDR1 is SGHNT and CDR2 is YYREEE in the germline V gene (reference sequence). CDR3 sequence reads: CASSLGDRAGANVLTF. CDR3 in DNA: TGTGCCAGCAGCTTGGGGGACAGGGCTGGGGCCAACGTCCTGACTTTC. The full variable domain, in which reference TRBV5-4 and TRBJ2-6 provide the parts outside the CDR3, is ETGVTQSPTHLIKTRGQQVTLRCSSQSGHNTVSWYQQALGQGPQFIFQYYREEENGRGNFPPRFSGLQFPNYSSELNVNALELDDSALYLCASSLGDRAGANVLTFGAGSRLTVL.

With regard to this clone: The same CDR3 arises from other DNA sequences in this sample as well. This chain joins TRBV7-2 and TRBJ2-7, with 14 bases that match TRBD2. Germline CDR1 reads SGHTA; CDR2 reads FQGNSA. Unmatched junction bases numbered 4, after V lost 3 bases and J lost 3 bases. The CDR3 sequence is 16 residues long. The CDR3 reads CASSFSGTSGSYEQYF. The DNA of the CDR3 is TGTGCCAGCAGCTTCTCCGGGACTAGCGGGAGCTACGAGCAGTACTTC.

The chain links TRBV19 to TRBJ1-2; 7 bases align to TRBD1. Trimming cost V 3 bases and J 4 bases; bases outside gene matches: 8. CDR3 length: 15 amino acids. The germline V gene has CDR1 LNHDA and CDR2 SQIVND (reference sequence). CDR3 residues: CASSIDPQGGYGYTF. Written as DNA, the CDR3 is TGTGCCAGTAGTATTGATCCCCAGGGGGGCTATGGCTACACCTTC. The variable domain in full, completed from reference TRBV19 and TRBJ1-2, reads DGGITQSPKYLFRKEGQNVTLSCEQNLNHDAMYWYRQDPGQGLRLIYYSQIVNDFQKGDIAEGYSVSREKKESFPLTVTSAQKNPTAFYLCASSIDPQGGYGYTFGSGTRLTVV.

The chain uses TRBV18 and TRBJ2-3; no definite D call. The CDR3 spans 13 residues. CDR1 and CDR2 (germline): KGHSH, LQKENI. V gave up 2 bases and J gave up 10 bases, with 13 bases separating them. This CDR3 is CASSPYEAPSQYF. The CDR3 bases are TGTGCCAGCTCACCATATGAAGCACCCTCGCAGTATTTT.